This T cell receptor (beta chain) derives from a study of beta chain features in type 1 diabetes (dated by TCRdb to the late 2010s). Concerning the study at large: Mean age, gender distribution, total cell number and subset yield did not differ between patients and healthy donors. A total of some 100,000,000 sorted cells were examined across all samples, and the number of cells per subset was strongly correlated with RNA yield. The study compared the TCRB repertoires of sorted circulating CD4+ T cell subsets in recently diagnosed type 1 diabetes patients with those in matched healthy donors. Whereas all 30 or so donors provided naive and central memory subsets, regulatory and stem cell-like memory subsets were isolated from just 8 patients and roughly eight healthy donors. Here is what the overall study found, with its caveats: Because cDNA rather than genomic DNA was sequenced, highly expressing activated cells could have been over-represented, although no difference in activation and CD3 levels was found between groups. Shorter templates might be favored by PCR, yet because patient and control samples were amplified and corrected together, any such skew would affect both groups equally. At VDJ recombination sites, type 1 diabetes patients had fewer insertions and more deleted nucleotides, which implies abnormalities in thymic rearrangement. In all four CD4+ subsets, TCRB CDR3 length was moderately but significantly shorter in type 1 diabetes patients. Because the HLA sub-analyses included only small numbers of individuals, any influence of HLA type on TCRB rearrangement was left unresolved. The naive, central memory and regulatory TCRB repertoires appeared to resemble one another more closely among patients than among healthy donors.

All of the isolated RNA was reverse transcribed with the High Capacity cDNA Reverse Transcription Kit, so expressed TCRB transcripts were sequenced. Deep immunoSEQ sequencing was performed on naive, central memory and regulatory T cell samples, with an average of roughly 3.6 million total reads per sample. After sorted cells were lysed in RLT buffer, RNA was extracted with DNase-treated RNeasy Micro or Mini kits, with the choice depending on cell number. Each cell subset was processed on its own to prevent cross-contamination, while patient and healthy donor samples were processed together. TCRB sequences were amplified from cDNA with the immunoSEQ multiplex PCR, producing 87-bp fragments spanning the CDR3 region. Sequencing of the amplicons was performed on the Illumina HiSeq platform. The source study handled its data this way. PCR bias was corrected computationally using synthetic template baselines, and reads within Hamming distance 2 were collapsed, with unmergeable singletons discarded. By aligning reads against IMGT, V, D and J genes, CDR3 length, and insertions or deletions at six rearrangement sites were assigned. Within each subset, clonotype counts were normalized to sorted cell number, after which true diversity and Gini coefficients were computed with the tcR R package. The overlap coefficient, calculated on TCRB nucleotide sequences, was used to measure repertoire sharing. Out-of-frame TCRB sequences from naive cells were analyzed to stand in for the pre-selection repertoire. The immuneACCESS repertoire file appears here via TCRdb, limited to in-frame rearrangements. These files lack a portion of the clones; in checked studies, under half of the deficit traces to unresolved V genes, and the cause of the others is not known. The V and J calls and clone size come from that table; D and trimming were worked out from the DNA. The sample profile shows more than 300,000 clones; around 12% of them were found once. More than 0.015% of the sample is held by the ten biggest clonotypes.

As regards this clone: This receptor's antigen is unknown. No per-base quality is available; no much larger clone lies one base away.

Trimmed from V: 6 bases; trimmed from J: 6 bases; junction bases lacking a gene match: 2. The CDR3 runs 13 residues from the cysteine to the phenylalanine. The sequence is cut down to CDR3 DNA, 39 bases in frame from base 1. CDR1 and CDR2 were assigned from the germline V gene as KGHSY and FQNENV. Each donor gave one peripheral blood draw, roughly 0.12 L on average, collected into heparinised tubes. Naive, central memory, regulatory and stem cell-like memory CD4+ T cells were sorted on a BD FACSAria II using a panel including CD45RO, CCR7, CD25, CD127, CD95 and CD27. A purity above 95% was achieved for all sorted populations. PBMCs were isolated right away by Lymphoprep density gradient centrifugation and were stained directly, without culture. So that batch effects would be minimized, each experiment stained and sorted samples in pairs, pairing one healthy donor with one patient.

The rearranged segments are TRBV16 and TRBJ2-1, and 10 bases in between align with TRBD2. Sequenced input: naive CD4+ T cells from blood. The cell subset or site label for this specimen denotes: true naive CD4+ T cells. The TCR comes from a man between 18 and 29 years old in good health. CDR3 protein: CASRGLALNEQFF. The nucleotides read TGTGCCAGCAGGGGACTAGCGCTCAATGAGCAGTTCTTC.